The 28 T cell receptor beta chains below come from one sample, sequenced in a study of T cells of healthy individuals. Using its own MiXCR run on the 5' RACE reads, TCRdb lists one record per CDR3 protein. This table has about 41,000 distinct CDR3 sequences, about 4.2% appearing once. These receptors came from a human donor in good health.

This clonotype occurred a few times. CDR3 bases: TGTGCCAGCACCCGGGGGGGGACTAGCGGAAAGCAGTTCTTC. It translates to CASTRGGTSGKQFF. This chain links TRBV6-2 or TRBV6-3 with TRBJ2-1, with 11 nucleotides matching TRBD2. V shed 7 bases, J shed 11 bases, and the junction held 10 bases outside the gene matches. Germline V gene sequence: CDR1 MNHEY, CDR2 SVGEGT. The CDR3 length is 14 residues.

This clonotype was observed at least ten times. The chain links TRBV4-1 to TRBJ2-3, with D unclear. The CDR3 has 16 amino acids. Germline V CDR1 and CDR2: MGHRA, YSYEKL. The ends were cut back, 2 bases at V and 3 bases at J, with 15 bases in the middle. CDR3 DNA: TGCGCCAGCAGCCAATCCGAGTTGAGAAGGACAGATACGCAGTATTTT. Translated, it gives CASSQSELRRTDTQYF.

The chain has TRBV12-3 or TRBV12-4 and TRBJ2-1; TRBD2 agrees at 13 bases. J gave up 6 bases and V 6 bases, and 8 bases lay outside the gene matches. This CDR3 comprises 16 residues. The CDR3 nucleotides read TGTGCCAGCAGCTCTGGACTAGCGGGAGCATTCAATGAGCAGTTCTTC. This codes for CASSSGLAGAFNEQFF.

In its sample, this clonotype was seen many times. V gene TRBV29-1 combines with J gene TRBJ2-3; D is uncertain. V lost 8 bases to trimming and J lost 2 bases, with 14 bases between them. The V gene's germline CDR1 is SQVTM and CDR2 ANQGSEA. This CDR3 contains 13 residues. The CDR3 here is CSSYGAYTDTQYF. CDR3 DNA sequence: TGCAGCTCTTACGGAGCCTACACAGATACGCAGTATTTT.

This clonotype was seen a few times. This chain links TRBV9 with TRBJ1-2; no definite D call. Trimming removed 4 bases from V and 3 bases from J, with 4 bases in between. Germline CDR1 reads SGDLS; CDR2 reads YYNGEE. The length of the CDR3 is 11 residues. The CDR3 loop is CASSKDYGYTF. CDR3 bases: TGTGCCAGCAGCAAAGACTATGGCTACACCTTC.

V usage is TRBV12-3 or TRBV12-4 and J usage is TRBJ1-4; the match to TRBD1 covers 10 bases. V shed 6 bases and J 7 bases; nucleotides not matched to a gene: 5. The CDR3 length is 14 residues. The CDR3 coding sequence is TGTGCCAGCAGCTTGACAGGGGGCGGTGAAAAACTGTTTTTT. Amino acid sequence: CASSLTGGGEKLFF.

This clonotype has at least ten counts. This chain's CDR3 is CASSQGTEQYNSPLHF. CDR3 DNA: TGCGCCAGCAGCCAAGGGACCGAGCAGTATAATTCACCCCTCCACTTT. The chain carries TRBV4-1 and TRBJ1-6; D gene ambiguous. Germline assignment: CDR1 MGHRA and CDR2 YSYEKL. Trimming shortened V by 1 base and J by 4 bases, and 11 bases separated the two germline ends. The CDR3 runs to 16 residues.

The chain couples TRBV5-5 to TRBJ1-5; no definite D call. The CDR3 is 16 residues long. Germline V gene data show CDR1 as SGHKS and CDR2 as YYEKEE (reference sequence). Trimming stripped 3 bases from V and 5 bases from J, with 18 bases between. The CDR3 DNA reads as TGTGCCAGCAGCTACGCAGTGAGGGTTTGGGATCAGCCCCAGCATTTT. Translation: CASSYAVRVWDQPQHF.

Turning to this clonotype: With a much larger clone just one base away, this may be a read error. The CDR3 DNA reads as TGCGCCAGCAGCTTGATGGGGGAAACTGAAGCTTTCTTT. Residues: CASSLMGETEAFF. V is TRBV5-1 and J is TRBJ1-1, with D possibly matching TRBD1 (5 bases). Per germline, CDR1 SGHRS and CDR2 YFSETQ. The CDR3 runs to 13 residues. Trimming pared 1 base from V and 5 bases from J, leaving 9 bases between.

The chain carries TRBV7-2 and TRBJ1-2; D is possibly TRBD1 (5 bases). The germline V gene encodes CDR1 SGHTA and CDR2 FQGNSA. Trimming cost V 4 bases and J 2 bases, with 11 bases left between them. This CDR3 spans 14 amino acids. The CDR3 DNA follows: TGTGCCAGCAGCTACGGGACGGGAAACTATGGCTACACCTTC. As protein: CASSYGTGNYGYTF.

This sequence joins TRBV2 and TRBJ2-1; tentatively, D is TRBD2 (6 bases). The germline CDR1 and CDR2 sequences are SNHLY and FYNNEI. CDR3 size: 15 residues. Trimming removed 2 bases at V and 8 bases at J, with 16 bases between. The CDR3 is CASSETRDSIDEQFF. The CDR3 nucleotides read TGTGCCAGCAGTGAAACGCGGGATTCTATCGATGAGCAGTTCTTC.

This clonotype was seen many times. J is TRBJ2-2 and V is TRBV6-5, with 14 bases lining up with TRBD2. Germline assignment: CDR1 MNHEY and CDR2 SVGAGI. V shed 6 bases and J 6 bases; nucleotides not matched to a gene: 9. The CDR3 runs 17 residues. The CDR3 is CASRAPGTSGSAGELFF. CDR3 nucleotides: TGTGCCAGCAGAGCCCCTGGGACTAGCGGGAGTGCCGGGGAGCTGTTTTTT.

This clonotype showed up many times. The CDR3 is CASSPQGTENEKLFF. CDR3 DNA: TGTGCCAGCTCACCACAAGGGACGGAGAATGAAAAACTGTTTTTT. This chain uses TRBV18 with TRBJ1-4, with a possible D match to TRBD1 (5 bases). This CDR3 comprises 15 residues. V lost 1 base, J lost 5 bases, and 11 bases lay in between. The germline gives CDR1 KGHSH, CDR2 LQKENI.

This clonotype has a count of ten or more. The V call is TRBV4-3, the J call TRBJ2-7; 11 positions match TRBD1. Unmatched junction bases numbered 9, after V lost 0 bases and J lost 5 bases. The germline V gene has CDR1 LGHNA and CDR2 YSLEER. There are 17 residues in the CDR3. CDR3 bases: TGCGCCAGCAGCCAAGATCTGCCCGGGACAGGGGGGAACGAGCAGTACTTC. Protein product: CASSQDLPGTGGNEQYF.

The chain couples TRBV29-1 to TRBJ1-2; the D is unclear. The V and J ends lost 4 bases and 3 bases respectively, with 6 bases between them. There are 11 residues in the CDR3. Germline-derived CDR1 and CDR2 are SQVTM and ANQGSEA. Here the CDR3 reads CSVAAYYGYTF. DNA of the CDR3: TGCAGCGTTGCGGCGTACTATGGCTACACCTTC. Supplemented by reference TRBV29-1 and TRBJ1-2, the full variable domain reads SAVISQKPSRDICQRGTSLTIQCQVDSQVTMMFWYRQQPGQSLTLIATANQGSEATYESGFVIDKFPISRPNLTFSTLTVSNMSPEDSSIYLCSVAAYYGYTFGSGTRLTVV.

In this sample, this clonotype is medium-sized. The chain employs TRBV7-8 and TRBJ2-1; D possibly corresponds to TRBD1 (6 bases). CDR1 SGHVS and CDR2 FQNEAQ come from the germline V gene. Between the trimmed V and J ends, which lost 4 bases and 5 bases, there was a span of 15 bases. There are 15 residues in the CDR3. The CDR3 nucleotides are TGTGCCAGCAGCTCGTCCGGGACACGGAACAATGAGCAGTTCTTC. Its translation is CASSSSGTRNNEQFF.

This clonotype was counted many times. This chain joins TRBV4-3 and TRBJ1-2; D may be TRBD1 (5 bases). Trimming removed 5 bases at V and 8 bases at J, with 9 bases between. There are 11 residues in the CDR3. Germline lookup yields CDR1 LGHNA and CDR2 YSLEER. CDR3 DNA: TGCGCCAGCAGCGGGCGGGGCGGCTACACCTTC. Translated: CASSGRGGYTF.

The table lists this clonotype with many counts. The chain couples TRBV18 to TRBJ2-7; D is unclear. Germline V gives CDR1 KGHSH, CDR2 LQKENI. The CDR3 consists of 18 residues. Deletions cut 2 bases from V and 1 base from J, with 21 bases between. The CDR3 DNA follows: TGTGCCAGCTCACCAGATAAGAGACATAAAGTTTCATCCTACGAGCAGTACTTC. This sequence encodes CASSPDKRHKVSSYEQYF.

Ten or more counts support this clonotype. This sequence joins TRBV3-1 and TRBJ2-1; possibly TRBD1 for D (5 bases). The V and J ends lost 1 base and 5 bases respectively, with 12 bases between them. This CDR3 contains 15 residues. In germline, CDR1 is LGHDT, CDR2 YNNKEL (reference sequence). The CDR3 protein is CASSQGAGIDNEQFF. As DNA, the CDR3 is TGTGCCAGCAGCCAAGGGGCAGGGATCGACAATGAGCAGTTCTTC.

This chain uses TRBV9 with TRBJ1-2; 10 nucleotides match TRBD1. The germline V gene encodes CDR1 SGDLS and CDR2 YYNGEE. V gave up 0 bases and J gave up 0 bases; unmatched junction bases: 11. The CDR3 loop spans 19 amino acids. The DNA of the CDR3 is TGTGCCAGCAGCGTAGCTGCAGCGGGACAGGGGCTCCCTAACTATGGCTACACCTTC. Its protein product is CASSVAAAGQGLPNYGYTF.

This clonotype was counted ten times or more. V and J are TRBV7-2 and TRBJ2-7; D may be TRBD2 (8 bases). The CDR3 spans 17 residues. The germline CDR1 and CDR2 sequences are SGHTA and FQGNSA. Between the trimmed V and J ends, which lost 2 bases and 7 bases, there was a span of 24 bases. CDR3 nucleotide sequence: TGTGCCAGCAGCTTAAGGGGGCTCGGGACTAGTGGAAGTGAGCAGTACTTC. Its translation: CASSLRGLGTSGSEQYF. Variable domain in full (rest from reference TRBV7-2 and TRBJ2-7): GAGVSQSPSNKVTEKGKDVELRCDPISGHTALYWYRQSLGQGLEFLIYFQGNSAPDKSGLPSDRFSAERTGGSVSTLTIQRTQQEDSAVYLCASSLRGLGTSGSEQYFGPGTRLTVT.

This clonotype was found a few times. This chain links TRBV12-3 or TRBV12-4 with TRBJ1-5; D possibly corresponds to TRBD1 (5 bases). This CDR3 contains 13 residues. V was trimmed by 4 bases and J by 5 bases, leaving 9 bases between them. The CDR3, as DNA: TGTGCCAGCAGTTCAGGGACCGATCAGCCCCAGCATTTT. Translating gives CASSSGTDQPQHF.

This clonotype was seen ten or more times. This sequence joins TRBV12-3 or TRBV12-4 and TRBJ1-5, with D possibly being TRBD1 (6 bases). The CDR3 length is 17 residues. The germline V and J ends were trimmed by 5 bases and 7 bases, with 24 bases remaining between them. The CDR3 here is CASSPSPRRQAIQPQHF. CDR3 DNA sequence: TGTGCCAGCAGTCCTTCCCCTAGGCGACAGGCTATACAGCCCCAGCATTTT.

In DNA, the CDR3 is TGTGCCAGCAGCCTCGGGACCGATTTCAATGAAAAACTGTTTTTT. This sequence encodes CASSLGTDFNEKLFF. This chain uses TRBV2 with TRBJ1-4; tentatively, D is TRBD1 (5 bases). CDR3 length: 15 residues. Germline CDR1 reads SNHLY; CDR2 reads FYNNEI. V was cut by 6 bases and J by 5 bases, with 16 bases left in between. Full variable domain (remainder filled in from reference TRBV2 and TRBJ1-4): EPEVTQTPSHQVTQMGQEVILRCVPISNHLYFYWYRQILGQKVEFLVSFYNNEISEKSEIFDDQFSVERPDGSNFTLKIRSTKLEDSAMYFCASSLGTDFNEKLFFGSGTQLSVL.

In its sample, this clonotype was seen a few times. The V call is TRBV7-9, the J call TRBJ1-4; D is unresolved. Germline-derived CDR1 and CDR2 are SEHNR and FQNEAQ (reference sequence). V was cut by 6 bases and J by 8 bases, with 10 bases left in between. The CDR3 is 12 residues long. This CDR3 reads CASSSPGEKLFF. As DNA, the CDR3 is TGTGCCAGCAGTTCTCCGGGGGAAAAACTGTTTTTT.

This clonotype was seen ten or more times. The chain uses TRBV5-1 and TRBJ1-2, with 7 bases identical to TRBD1. Losses at the gene ends were 0 bases for V and 4 bases for J; bases not matched to a gene: 12. Germline V gene lookup returns CDR1 SGHRS and CDR2 YFSETQ. The CDR3 has 17 residues. CDR3 in DNA: TGCGCCAGCAGCTTGGGGGACAGCGGGACTATACTCTATGGCTACACCTTC. Translated, it gives CASSLGDSGTILYGYTF.

This clonotype showed up many times. The chain combines TRBV12-3 or TRBV12-4 with TRBJ1-5, with TRBD1 matching over 7 bases. CDR3 length: 14 amino acids. V gave up 3 bases and J gave up 4 bases; unmatched junction bases: 3. For the CDR3, the DNA is TGTGCCAGCAGTTTGGGACAGCCTAATCAGCCCCAGCATTTT. As protein: CASSLGQPNQPQHF.

This clonotype was detected ten times or more. The CDR3 DNA is TGTGCCAGCAGCTTGACAGGGAACTCTGGAAACACCATATATTTT. Translating gives CASSLTGNSGNTIYF. V usage is TRBV5-5 and J usage is TRBJ1-3; D perhaps matches TRBD1 (6 bases). The V and J ends lost 1 base and 0 bases respectively, with 8 bases between them. Germline V lookup: CDR1 SGHKS, CDR2 YYEKEE (reference sequence). The CDR3 has 15 amino acids.